The source of this TCR beta chain is a study of CXCR3-negative and CXCR3-positive naive CD8 T cells. The study's findings and limits: Both naive subsets showed comparably high diversity, and memory CD8+ cells showed much lower diversity. Naive cells with CXCR3 showed TRB CDR3s that were more hydrophobic than those in CXCR3-negative naive cells. From TRB CDR3 properties, TCR strength was inferred; surface CD5 did not differ between naive subsets.

UMI labels and 5' RACE were used to prepare the TRB cDNA libraries. TCRdb reanalyzed the 5' RACE reads and collapses them to one entry per CDR3 protein, without DNA. This sample's clone table lists around 130,000 distinct CDR3 sequences. In the case of this clonotype: No antigen is known for it.

This CDR3 is 14 amino acids long. Germline V CDR1 and CDR2: KGHSH, LQKENI. At hundreds of thousands of cells each, triplicate sorts were carried out for each CD8+ T cell subset. The TCR comes from a human donor in good health. Some clones in this sample may be carry-over from other donors' samples. Sequenced: naive CXCR3+ CD8+ T cells from blood. Indicated subset: CD45RO-CCR7+CD27+CD95- naive CD8+ T cells expressing CXCR3 (TNR3+). The chain has TRBV18 and TRBJ1-1. CDR3 protein: CASSPPVGEDQAFF.